What follows describes a single TCR beta chain. This clonotype is characterized as medium-sized (0.01 to 0.1%). Its specific antigen is unknown. The input lacks base qualities; no much larger clone sits a single base away. According to the germline V gene (reference sequence), CDR1 reads DFQATT and CDR2 reads SNEGSKA. The CDR3 runs 12 residues from the cysteine to the phenylalanine. The sequence is cut down to CDR3 DNA, 36 bases in frame from base 1. Relative to germline, V is 6 bases shorter and J is 7 bases shorter, with 15 bases between their ends. The sample is drawn from a study of CD8 T cells in ankylosing spondylitis (dated by TCRdb to the late 2010s). In terms of the full investigation: The study profiled T cell receptor beta repertoires in healthy donors and ankylosing spondylitis patients to find disease-linked TCR variants. In total, the full study cohort was made up of roughly 110 healthy donors and roughly 27 ankylosing spondylitis patients. Samples of peripheral blood were taken, and for ankylosing spondylitis patients, synovial fluid was collected as well. Overall study outcomes, separate from this receptor: The disease-linked clones were reported as significantly enriched in matched synovial fluid samples from ankylosing spondylitis patients. The disease-linked clones had a CD8+ phenotype and were found at relatively low frequencies in peripheral blood. Some of the motif variants had been reported before in the synovial fluid and blood of reactive arthritis patients, a finding that suggests common disease-initiation mechanisms. Blood from ankylosing spondylitis patients appeared to be characterized by a TCR beta motif made up of seven or eight highly homologous amino acid variants.

Sequencing was performed on an Illumina HiSeq 2500. Quantitative 5'-RACE with molecular barcodes was the method used to prepare the TCR beta libraries. The authors processed their data as follows. To identify disease-linked TCR variants, a new computational method was used, one built on a probabilistic model of VDJ rearrangement. In-frame beta chains were kept once TCRdb had trimmed the public reads at Q25 with fastp and called clones with MiXCR. Rows merge per CDR3 protein into single entries with the most common DNA and genes. Clone size and V and J calls follow TCRdb, not the original study. The sample table holds approximately 250,000 distinct CDR3 sequences, of which approximately 24% were seen once. The ten largest clones represent roughly 0.67% of the sample.

The V and J genes are TRBV20-1 and TRBJ1-2, with the D gene too uncertain to name. The sample comprised blood, either unsorted or a sorted T cell fraction (not recorded which). This TCR was sampled from a male donor with ankylosing spondylitis or in good health (not recorded which). In nucleotides, the sequence is TGCAGTGCCGGCGTAGACGCTATTGGCTACACCTTC. Its translation is CSAGVDAIGYTF.